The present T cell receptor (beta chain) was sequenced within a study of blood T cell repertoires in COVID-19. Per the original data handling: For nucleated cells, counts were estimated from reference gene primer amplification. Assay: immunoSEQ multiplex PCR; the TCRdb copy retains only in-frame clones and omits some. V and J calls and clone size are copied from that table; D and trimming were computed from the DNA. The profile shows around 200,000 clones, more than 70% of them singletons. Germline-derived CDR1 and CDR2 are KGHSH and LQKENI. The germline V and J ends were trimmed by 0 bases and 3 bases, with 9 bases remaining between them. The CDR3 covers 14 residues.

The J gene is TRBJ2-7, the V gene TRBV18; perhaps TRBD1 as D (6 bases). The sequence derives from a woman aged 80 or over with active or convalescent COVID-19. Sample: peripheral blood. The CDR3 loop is CASSPPTGFYEQYF. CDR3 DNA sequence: TGTGCCAGCTCACCACCTACAGGGTTCTACGAGCAGTACTTC. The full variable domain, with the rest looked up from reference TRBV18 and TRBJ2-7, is NAGVMQNPRHLVRRRGQEARLRCSPMKGHSHVYWYRQLPEEGLKFMVYLQKENIIDESGMPKERFSAEFPKEGPSILRIQQVVRGDSAAYFCASSPPTGFYEQYFGPGTRLTVT.